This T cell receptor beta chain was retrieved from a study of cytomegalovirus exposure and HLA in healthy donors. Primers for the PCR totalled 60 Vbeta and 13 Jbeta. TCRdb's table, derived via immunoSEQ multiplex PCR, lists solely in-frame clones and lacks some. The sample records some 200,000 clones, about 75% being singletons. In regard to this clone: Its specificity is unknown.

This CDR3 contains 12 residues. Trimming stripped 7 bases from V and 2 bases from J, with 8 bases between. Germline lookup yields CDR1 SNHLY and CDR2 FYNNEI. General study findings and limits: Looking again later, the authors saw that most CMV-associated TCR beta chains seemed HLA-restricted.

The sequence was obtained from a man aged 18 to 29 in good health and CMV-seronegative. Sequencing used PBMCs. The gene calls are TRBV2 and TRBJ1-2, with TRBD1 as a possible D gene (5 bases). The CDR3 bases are TGTGCCAGCAACAGACAGAACTATGGCTACACCTTC. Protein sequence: CASNRQNYGYTF.